This T cell receptor (beta chain) was sequenced in a study of metastatic and nonmetastatic thyroid tumors (dated by TCRdb to about 2020). About the investigation overall: For patients with malignant and with benign thyroid disease, the researchers compared repertoires between peripheral blood samples and tumor or nodule tissue samples. Study-wide findings and limitations: In both blood and tumor samples, malignant tumors were reported to have significantly higher TCR beta diversity than benign nodules.

The library was built by means of PCR. The sequencer listed for this sample is Illumina HiSeq 4000. High-throughput sequencing was used to profile the CDR3 region of the TCR beta-chain in every patient. The source study handled its data this way. The researchers built a classifier to tell apart papillary thyroid cancer patients with distant metastasis, based on CDR3 differences among clinicopathological groups. Repertoire diversity was assessed with the Shannon index, and tumor-blood repertoire similarity with the Morisita-Horn index. TCRdb cleaned the public reads at Q25 with fastp, built clones with MiXCR and kept in-frame beta chains. The authors' filters were not applied to this entry. This sample holds about 82,000 clones; under 15% were observed only once. Around 8.8% of the sample comes from the top ten. Including the terminal cysteine and phenylalanine, the CDR3 comprises 14 residues. Left in the record is the CDR3 DNA by itself, 42 bases read in frame from the first base. Trimming at the junction amounts to 3 bases on V and 5 bases on J, and the germline ends lie 13 bases apart. Via the germline V gene, CDR1 is ENHRY and CDR2 SYGVKD.

No treatment had been received by any patient before thyroid surgery. Using T-cell receptor beta sequencing, the researchers looked back retrospectively at clinical samples from patients, gathered between about 2011 and 2018. This clone was recorded many times. Its recognized antigen is unknown. Base qualities are not at hand, and no much larger clone is one base apart. The sample comprised tumor tissue. The sequence came from a female donor with papillary thyroid cancer or a benign thyroid nodule (not recorded which). Some clones in this sample may be carry-over from other donors' samples. The chain is assembled from TRBV10-3 and TRBJ2-5, with the D gene possibly TRBD1 or TRBD2, each one fitting 5 bases. The CDR3 has the sequence CAISESGAEETQYF. The nucleotides read TGTGCCATCAGTGAATCCGGGGCGGAGGAGACCCAGTACTTC.